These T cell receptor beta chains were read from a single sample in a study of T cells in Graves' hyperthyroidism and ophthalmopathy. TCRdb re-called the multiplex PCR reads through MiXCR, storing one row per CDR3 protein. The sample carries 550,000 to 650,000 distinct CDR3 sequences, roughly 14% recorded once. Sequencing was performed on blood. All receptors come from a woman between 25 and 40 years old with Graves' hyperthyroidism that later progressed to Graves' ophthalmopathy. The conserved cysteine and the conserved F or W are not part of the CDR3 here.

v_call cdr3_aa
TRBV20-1 SARDRDRNSYEQY
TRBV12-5 ASVLIAGATEAF
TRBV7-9 ASSYVETADTEAF
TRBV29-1 SALGGESPIGEQY
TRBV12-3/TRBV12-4 ASRQTRRDYEQY
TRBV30 AWSESRQSYSNQPQH
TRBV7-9 ASSSLTGREPDTQY
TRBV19 ASSLSGLASYEQY
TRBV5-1 ASSSSQGRSYNEQF
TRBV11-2 ASSVLREPYEQY
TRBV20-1 SATRFRGTGGDQPQH
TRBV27 ASSLSAYGKNLYEQY
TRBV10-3 AISVFPGTGGDEQY
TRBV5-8 ASSRTGTSNQPQH
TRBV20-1 SAREGTNSPLH
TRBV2 ASSEESGGPYEQY